This T cell receptor (beta chain) emerged from a study of CD8 T cells in ankylosing spondylitis. TCRdb fed the 5' RACE reads into MiXCR, producing one record per CDR3 protein. The data hold approximately 350,000 distinct CDR3 sequences, with roughly 15% observed a single time. The CDR3 spans 13 residues. Between the trimmed V and J ends, which lost 0 bases and 5 bases, there was a span of 7 bases. This chain joins TRBV12-3 or TRBV12-4 and TRBJ2-5; D is unclear. Specimen: blood, either unsorted or a sorted T cell fraction (not recorded which). This TCR was sampled from a male donor with ankylosing spondylitis or in good health (not recorded which). The DNA of the CDR3 is TGTGCCAGCAGTTTAGCCCCGAGGGAGACCCAGTACTTC. Translation: CASSLAPRETQYF.